This TCR beta chain appears in the sequencing data of a study of T cell responses to AZD1222 COVID-19 vaccine listed by TCRdb under 2021. With respect to the entire study: AZD1222 recipients with second doses at about 4 weeks or about 12 weeks were pooled, because spike-specific TCR depth and breadth did not differ between schedules. Enrollment into the trials was organized by age into subgroups of 18-55, 56-69 and 70-plus years, and those subgroups contained around 150, 28 and 57 TCR-sequenced participants, respectively. A total of over 230 trial participants underwent TCR sequencing, of whom about 200 had received two doses of AZD1222 and around 26 had received two doses of the MenACWY control vaccine.

The time point label here, explained by the study, means: baseline before first vaccination. Vaccinee samples were obtained from the UK trials COV001 and COV002, which included a single-blind randomized controlled phase 2/3 trial of AZD1222 (ChAdOx1 nCoV-19) in healthy adults. For TCRbeta chain sequencing, PBMC samples were collected from trial participants at day 0 and at day 28 after the second dose. From the cysteine up to the phenylalanine, the CDR3 has a length of 16 residues. Only the CDR3 region is kept as DNA, spanning 48 bases read in frame from base 1. The germline V gene gives CDR1 as SNHLY and CDR2 as FYNNEI. The V and J ends are trimmed by 5 bases and 1 base, leaving 18 bases between them. The CDR3 regions of human TCRbeta chains were analyzed by immunosequencing. On the study's bioinformatics: Repertoire TCRs were matched against a reference library of SARS-CoV-2-specific TCRs generated with the MIRA antigen-specificity platform. Breadth meant the fraction of unique TCRs that were SARS-CoV-2-associated, whereas depth meant the fraction of total T cells that were SARS-CoV-2-associated. Using the MIRA data, every spike-specific TCR was mapped to the spike region that the TCR reacted to and assigned to either a CD4 or a CD8 class. Log10-transformed breadth and depth values were compared by one-way ANOVA with Sidak's multiple comparisons tests. Sourced from immuneACCESS, this table was stored by TCRdb with only in-frame sequences that have V and J called. A share of the clones is absent; for the studies checked, an unresolved V gene accounts for under half, and the remainder has no known explanation. The V and J calls and clone size were taken over from that table, and D and trimming were inferred from the DNA. For this sample the table gives about 180,000 clones, of which around 88% were detected only once. The ten biggest clones cover approximately 0.5% of the sample.

Concerning this clone itself: Its target antigen remains unknown. Base-call qualities are not available, and no considerably larger clone is one nucleotide away.

General conclusions and limits of the study: A significant rise in spike-specific TCR breadth and depth was observed after two AZD1222 doses relative to day 0 and relative to MenACWY recipients. Nearly half of unique spike-specific TCRs reportedly recognized epitopes outside regions mutated in the B.1.351 and B.1.1.7 variants. The 56-69-year group was small, and its depth increase did not reach significance, likely because of low power. Participants were mostly white British and included more females than males, and it was suggested by the authors that clonal diversity may have been underestimated. The whole spike protein was spanned by vaccine-associated CD4 TCRs, and dominant responses were seen in regions 160-218 and 743-854. Because no day 14 peak-response samples were available, the repertoires could be characterized only after the peak T cell response. Conclusions about previously exposed vaccinees are limited because only six or seven AZD1222 recipients were SARS-CoV-2 seropositive at baseline.

The rearrangement combines TRBV2 with TRBJ2-7; TRBD1 could be the D gene, as 5 bases match. The input for sequencing was peripheral blood, taken on day 0 of AZD1222 vaccination. The sequence was obtained from an adult in good health. The DNA is TGTGCCAGCAGTCCCAGACAGCTCCAACTTTCCTACGAGCAGTACTTC. Translation gives CASSPRQLQLSYEQYF.